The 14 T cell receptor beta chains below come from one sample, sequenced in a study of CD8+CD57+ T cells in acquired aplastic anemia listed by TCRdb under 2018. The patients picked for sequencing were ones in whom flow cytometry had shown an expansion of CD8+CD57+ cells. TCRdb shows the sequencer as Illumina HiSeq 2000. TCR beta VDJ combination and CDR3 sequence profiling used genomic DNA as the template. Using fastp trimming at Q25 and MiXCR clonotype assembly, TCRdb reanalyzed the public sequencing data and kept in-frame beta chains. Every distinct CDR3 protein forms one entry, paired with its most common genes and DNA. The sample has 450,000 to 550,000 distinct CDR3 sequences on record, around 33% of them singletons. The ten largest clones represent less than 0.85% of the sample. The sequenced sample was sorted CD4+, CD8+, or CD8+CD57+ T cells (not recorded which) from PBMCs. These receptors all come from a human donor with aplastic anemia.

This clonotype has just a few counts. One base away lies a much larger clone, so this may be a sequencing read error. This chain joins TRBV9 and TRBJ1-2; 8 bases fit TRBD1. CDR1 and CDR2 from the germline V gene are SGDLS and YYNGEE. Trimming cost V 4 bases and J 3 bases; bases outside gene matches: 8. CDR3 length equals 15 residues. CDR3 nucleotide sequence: TGTGCCAGCAGCTCGGACCCGACAGGGGACTATGGCTACACCTTC. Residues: CASSSDPTGDYGYTF.

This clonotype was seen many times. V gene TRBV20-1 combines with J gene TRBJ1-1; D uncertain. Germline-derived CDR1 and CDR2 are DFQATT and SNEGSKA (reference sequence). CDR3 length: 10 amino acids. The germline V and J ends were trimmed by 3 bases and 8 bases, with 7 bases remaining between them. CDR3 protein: CSASLREAFF. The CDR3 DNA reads TGCAGTGCTAGTCTCCGCGAAGCTTTCTTT.

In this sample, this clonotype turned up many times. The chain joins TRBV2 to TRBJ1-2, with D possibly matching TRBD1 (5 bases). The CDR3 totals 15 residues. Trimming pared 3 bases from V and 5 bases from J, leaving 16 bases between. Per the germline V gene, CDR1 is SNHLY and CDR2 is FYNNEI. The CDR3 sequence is CASSESGRADYGYTF. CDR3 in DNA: TGTGCCAGCAGTGAGTCAGGCAGGGCGGATTATGGCTACACCTTC. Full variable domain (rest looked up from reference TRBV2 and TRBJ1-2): EPEVTQTPSHQVTQMGQEVILRCVPISNHLYFYWYRQILGQKVEFLVSFYNNEISEKSEIFDDQFSVERPDGSNFTLKIRSTKLEDSAMYFCASSESGRADYGYTFGSGTRLTVV.

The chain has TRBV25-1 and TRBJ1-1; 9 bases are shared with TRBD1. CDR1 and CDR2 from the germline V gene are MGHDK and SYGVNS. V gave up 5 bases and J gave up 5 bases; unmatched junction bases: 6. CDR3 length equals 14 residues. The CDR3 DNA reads TGTGCCAGCAGTTTCCGGGACAGGGAGACTGAAGCTTTCTTT. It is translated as CASSFRDRETEAFF.

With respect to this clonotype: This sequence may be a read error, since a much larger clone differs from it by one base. CDR3 sequence (DNA): TGCAGTGCTCCTGGGGCCGGCTCCTACGAGCAGTACTTC. Encoded protein: CSAPGAGSYEQYF. The rearrangement uses TRBV20-1 and TRBJ2-7; D is possibly TRBD1 (5 bases). This CDR3 spans 13 amino acids. CDR1 is DFQATT, CDR2 SNEGSKA, per germline (reference sequence). Trimming pared 5 bases from V and 0 bases from J, leaving 11 bases between.

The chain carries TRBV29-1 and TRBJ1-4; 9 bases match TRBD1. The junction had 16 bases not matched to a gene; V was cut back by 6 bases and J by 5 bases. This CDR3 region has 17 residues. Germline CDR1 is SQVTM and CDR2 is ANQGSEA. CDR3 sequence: CSVDHGTGKMVNEKLFF. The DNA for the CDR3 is TGCAGCGTCGACCACGGGACAGGGAAAATGGTAAATGAAAAACTGTTTTTT. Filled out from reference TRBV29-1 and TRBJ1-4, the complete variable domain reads SAVISQKPSRDICQRGTSLTIQCQVDSQVTMMFWYRQQPGQSLTLIATANQGSEATYESGFVIDKFPISRPNLTFSTLTVSNMSPEDSSIYLCSVDHGTGKMVNEKLFFGSGTQLSVL.

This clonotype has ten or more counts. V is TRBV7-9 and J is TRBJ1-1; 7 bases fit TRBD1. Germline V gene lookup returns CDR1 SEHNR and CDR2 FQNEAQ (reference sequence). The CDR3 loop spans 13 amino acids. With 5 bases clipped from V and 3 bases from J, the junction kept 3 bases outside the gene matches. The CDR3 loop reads CASSRGQYTEAFF. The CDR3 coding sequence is TGTGCCAGCAGCCGGGGACAGTACACTGAAGCTTTCTTT.

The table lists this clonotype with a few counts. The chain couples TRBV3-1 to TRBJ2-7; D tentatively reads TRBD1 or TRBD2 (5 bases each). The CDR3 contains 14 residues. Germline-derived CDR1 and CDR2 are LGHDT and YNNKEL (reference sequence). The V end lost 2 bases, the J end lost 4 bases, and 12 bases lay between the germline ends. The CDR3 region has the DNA TGTGCCAGCAGCCAATGGGACCGAACTTACGAGCAGTACTTC. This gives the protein CASSQWDRTYEQYF.

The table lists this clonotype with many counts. CDR3 sequence: CASSQANYGYTF. As DNA, the CDR3 is TGTGCCAGTTCCCAGGCAAACTATGGCTACACCTTC. The chain couples TRBV19 to TRBJ1-2; unclear D gene. This CDR3 has 12 residues. CDR1 and CDR2 (germline): LNHDA, SQIVND (reference sequence). V was cut by 8 bases and J by 2 bases, with 9 bases left in between.

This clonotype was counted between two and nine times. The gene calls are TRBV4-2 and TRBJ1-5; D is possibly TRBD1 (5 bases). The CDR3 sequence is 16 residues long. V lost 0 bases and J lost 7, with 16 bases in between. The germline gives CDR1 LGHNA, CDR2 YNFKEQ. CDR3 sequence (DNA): TGTGCCAGCAGCCAAGATTCTGGCAGGGTAAGCCAGCCCCAGCATTTT. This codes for CASSQDSGRVSQPQHF.

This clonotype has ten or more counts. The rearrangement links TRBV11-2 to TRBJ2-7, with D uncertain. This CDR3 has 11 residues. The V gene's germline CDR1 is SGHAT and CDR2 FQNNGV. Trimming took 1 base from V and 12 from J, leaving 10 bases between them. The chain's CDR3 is CASSLVRVPYF. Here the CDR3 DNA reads TGTGCCAGCAGCTTAGTTCGAGTTCCGTACTTC.

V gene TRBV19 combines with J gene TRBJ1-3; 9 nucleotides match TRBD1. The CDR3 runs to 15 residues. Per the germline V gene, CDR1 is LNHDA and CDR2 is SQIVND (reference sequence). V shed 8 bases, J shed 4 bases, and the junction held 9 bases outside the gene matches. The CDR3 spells CASASDRGSGNTIYF. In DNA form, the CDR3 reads TGTGCCAGTGCCTCGGACAGGGGATCAGGAAACACCATATATTTT.

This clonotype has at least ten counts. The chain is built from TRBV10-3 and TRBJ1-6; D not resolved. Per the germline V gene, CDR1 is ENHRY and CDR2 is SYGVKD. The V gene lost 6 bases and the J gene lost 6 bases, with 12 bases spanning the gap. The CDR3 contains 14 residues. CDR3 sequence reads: CAIRGGSINSPLHF. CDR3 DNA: TGTGCCATCAGGGGAGGTTCTATTAATTCACCCCTCCACTTT.

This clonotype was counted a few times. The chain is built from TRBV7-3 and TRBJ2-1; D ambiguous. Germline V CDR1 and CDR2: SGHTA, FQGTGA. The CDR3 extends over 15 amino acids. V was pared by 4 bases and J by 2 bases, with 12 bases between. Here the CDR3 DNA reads TGTGCCAGCAGCTCAGTAGCTGGTCCCTACAATGAGCAGTTCTTC. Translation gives CASSSVAGPYNEQFF. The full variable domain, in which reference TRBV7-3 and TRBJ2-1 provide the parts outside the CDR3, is GAGVSQTPSNKVTEKGKYVELRCDPISGHTALYWYRQSLGQGPEFLIYFQGTGAADDSGLPNDRFFAVRPEGSVSTLKIQRTERGDSAVYLCASSSVAGPYNEQFFGPGTRLTVL.